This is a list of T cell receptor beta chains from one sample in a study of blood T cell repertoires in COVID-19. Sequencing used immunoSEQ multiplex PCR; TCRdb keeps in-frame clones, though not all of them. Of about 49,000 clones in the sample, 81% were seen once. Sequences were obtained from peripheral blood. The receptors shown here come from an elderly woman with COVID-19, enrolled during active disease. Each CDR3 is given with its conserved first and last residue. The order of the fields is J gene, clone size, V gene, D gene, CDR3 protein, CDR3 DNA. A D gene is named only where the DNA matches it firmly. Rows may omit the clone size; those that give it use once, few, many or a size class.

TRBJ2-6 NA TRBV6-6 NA CASSPRPQGLAGTGANVLTF TGTGCCAGCAGTCCCCGCCCCCAGGGACTGGCTGGAACTGGGGCCAACGTCCTGACTTTC
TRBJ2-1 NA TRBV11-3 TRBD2 CASSVGTSGSNEQFF TGTGCCAGCAGCGTTGGGACTAGCGGGAGCAATGAGCAGTTCTTC
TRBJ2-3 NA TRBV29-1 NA CSTLSGSGSTDTQYF TGCAGCACCCTCTCTGGTAGCGGCAGCACAGATACGCAGTATTTT
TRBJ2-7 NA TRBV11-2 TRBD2 CAGSLGTSGSYEQYF TGTGCCGGCAGCTTAGGGACTAGCGGCTCCTACGAGCAGTACTTC
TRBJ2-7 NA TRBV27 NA CASSLGSLSYEQYF TGTGCCAGCAGTTTGGGCAGTCTCTCCTACGAGCAGTACTTC
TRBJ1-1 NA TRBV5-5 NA CASSLFSGREAFF TGTGCCAGCAGCTTGTTTAGTGGGCGTGAAGCTTTCTTT
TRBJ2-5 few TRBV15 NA CATGLDSQETQYF TGTGCCACCGGTCTGGACAGCCAAGAGACCCAGTACTTC
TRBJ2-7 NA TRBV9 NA CASSASWGAEQYF TGTGCCAGCAGCGCTAGTTGGGGAGCCGAGCAGTACTTC
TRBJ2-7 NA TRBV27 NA CASGGILGSYEQYF TGTGCCAGCGGGGGCATCTTGGGCTCCTACGAGCAGTACTTC
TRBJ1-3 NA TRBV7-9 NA CASRPGSSGNTIYF TGTGCCAGCAGGCCAGGCAGCTCTGGAAACACCATATATTTT
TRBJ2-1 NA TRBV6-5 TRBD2 CASSSSGSNEQFF TGTGCCAGCAGTTCGAGCGGGAGTAATGAGCAGTTCTTC
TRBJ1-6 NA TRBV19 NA CASSPPRGSGPSPLHF TGTGCCAGTAGTCCCCCCCGGGGTAGCGGACCGTCACCCCTCCACTTT
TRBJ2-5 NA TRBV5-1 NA CASSIQGETQYF TGCGCCAGCAGCATACAGGGTGAGACCCAGTACTTC
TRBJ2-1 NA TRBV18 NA CASSPPGHNEQFF TGTGCCAGCTCACCACCGGGCCACAATGAGCAGTTCTTC
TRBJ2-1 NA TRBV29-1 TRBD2 CSVGLAGTYNEQFF TGCAGCGTCGGACTAGCGGGAACCTACAATGAGCAGTTCTTC
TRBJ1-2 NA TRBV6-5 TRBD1 CAGGDYGYTF TGTGCAGGGGGCGACTATGGCTACACCTTC
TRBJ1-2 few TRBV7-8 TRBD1 CASSPGGTGGDGYTF TGTGCCAGCAGCCCAGGGGGGACAGGGGGTGATGGCTACACCTTC
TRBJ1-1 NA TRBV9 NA CASSVDHRLNTEAFF TGTGCCAGCAGCGTAGATCACAGATTGAACACTGAAGCTTTCTTT
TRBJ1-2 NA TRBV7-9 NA CASSPQETGNYGYTF TGTGCCAGCAGCCCACAGGAAACGGGCAACTATGGCTACACCTTC
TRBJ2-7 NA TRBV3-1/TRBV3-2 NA CASSNIGGTYEQYF TGTGCCAGCAGTAACATAGGCGGGACCTACGAGCAGTACTTC
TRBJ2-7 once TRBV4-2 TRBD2 CASSPGLAGGYEQYF TGTGCCAGCAGCCCGGGACTAGCGGGAGGGTACGAGCAGTACTTC
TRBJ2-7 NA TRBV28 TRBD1 CASSLTLRLQGTSYEQYF TGTGCCAGCAGTTTAACCCTTCGGTTACAGGGGACCTCCTACGAGCAGTACTTC
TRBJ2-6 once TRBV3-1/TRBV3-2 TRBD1 CASRPGQGDSGANVLTF TGTGCCAGCAGACCGGGACAGGGAGACTCTGGGGCCAACGTCCTGACTTTC
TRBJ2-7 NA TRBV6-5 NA CASKEGRYEQYF TGTGCCAGCAAAGAGGGCCGTTACGAGCAGTACTTC
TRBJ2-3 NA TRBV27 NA CASRAEGSSTDTQYF TGTGCCAGCAGGGCGGAGGGTTCTAGCACAGATACGCAGTATTTT
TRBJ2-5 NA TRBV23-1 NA CASPITPEVGTQYF TGCGCCAGCCCTATTACCCCCGAGGTAGGGACCCAGTACTTC
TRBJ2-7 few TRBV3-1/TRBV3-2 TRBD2 CASSQGGSGRSYEQYF TGTGCCAGCAGCCAAGGGGGGAGCGGGAGGTCCTACGAGCAGTACTTC
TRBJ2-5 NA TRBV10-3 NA CAISDGILGGETQYF TGTGCCATCAGTGACGGGATCCTGGGGGGAGAGACCCAGTACTTC
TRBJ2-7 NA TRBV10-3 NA CAITGGPEGYEQYF TGTGCCATCACCGGGGGGCCTGAAGGGTACGAGCAGTACTTC
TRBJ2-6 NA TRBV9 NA CASSKNRDSGANVLTF TGTGCCAGCAGCAAGAACAGAGACTCTGGGGCCAACGTCCTGACTTTC
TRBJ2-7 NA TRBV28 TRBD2 CASRRRGGAYEQYF TGTGCCAGCCGCCGCCGGGGGGGCGCCTACGAGCAGTACTTC
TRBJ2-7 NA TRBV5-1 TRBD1 CASSPGQGAYEQYF TGCGCCAGCAGCCCGGGACAGGGGGCGTACGAGCAGTACTTC
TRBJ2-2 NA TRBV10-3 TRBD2 CAISGGLAGGLNTGELFF TGTGCCATCAGTGGGGGACTAGCGGGAGGTCTCAACACCGGGGAGCTGTTTTTT
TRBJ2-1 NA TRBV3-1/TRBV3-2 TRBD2 CASSKGTAGGNLGNEQFF TGTGCCAGCAGCAAAGGTACAGCGGGAGGAAATCTAGGCAATGAGCAGTTCTTC
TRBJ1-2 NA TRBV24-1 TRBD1 CATSDPGQGYGYTF TGTGCCACCAGTGACCCCGGACAGGGCTATGGCTACACCTTC
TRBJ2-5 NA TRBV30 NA CAWSVRGTLQETQYF TGTGCCTGGAGTGTACGGGGGACTCTCCAAGAGACCCAGTACTTC
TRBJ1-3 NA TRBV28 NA CASREGLNTIYF TGTGCCAGCAGGGAGGGCTTGAACACCATATATTTT
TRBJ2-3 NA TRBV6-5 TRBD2 CASSQTSGITDTQYF TGTGCCAGCAGTCAGACTAGCGGGATTACAGATACGCAGTATTTT
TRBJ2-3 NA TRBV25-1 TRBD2 CASRGQAGEEDTQYF TGTGCCAGCAGGGGGCAGGCGGGAGAGGAAGATACGCAGTATTTT
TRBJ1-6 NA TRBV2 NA CASQQNSPLHF TGTGCCAGCCAACAAAATTCACCCCTCCACTTT
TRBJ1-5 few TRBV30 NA CAWSVRDNQPQHF TGTGCCTGGAGTGTCAGGGACAATCAGCCCCAGCATTTT
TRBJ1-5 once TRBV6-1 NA CASSEDRVSNQPQHF TGTGCCAGCAGTGAAGACAGGGTTAGTAATCAGCCCCAGCATTTT
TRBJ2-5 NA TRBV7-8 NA CASRAGSPSSGTQYF TGTGCCAGCAGGGCGGGCTCCCCCTCATCGGGGACCCAGTACTTC